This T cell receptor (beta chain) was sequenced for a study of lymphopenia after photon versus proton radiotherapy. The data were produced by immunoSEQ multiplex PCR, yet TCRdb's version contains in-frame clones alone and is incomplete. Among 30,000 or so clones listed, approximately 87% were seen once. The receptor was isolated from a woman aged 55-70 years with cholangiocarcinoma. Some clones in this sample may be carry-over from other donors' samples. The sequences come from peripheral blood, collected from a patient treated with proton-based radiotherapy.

In DNA, the CDR3 is TGTGCCAGCAGCTTATCTGGGTCCACGCCTCTGCGCTATGGCTACACCTTC. Translation gives CASSLSGSTPLRYGYTF. The chain links TRBV7-9 to TRBJ1-2; D gene ambiguous. Germline values: CDR1 SEHNR, CDR2 FQNEAQ (reference sequence). Trimming removed 2 bases from V and 4 bases from J, with 20 bases in between. This CDR3 has 17 amino acids.